This T cell receptor beta chain originates from a study of a mutant IDH1 vaccine in newly diagnosed glioma. Per germline, CDR1 MNHNS and CDR2 SASEGT. The CDR3 totals 11 residues. Described time point: week 35, safety follow-up. A 20-mer mutant IDH1 peptide at 300 ug was injected subcutaneously with topical imiquimod. Astrocytomas found in donors were new, WHO grade 3 or 4, IDH1-mutant and ATRX-lost. Assay: immunoSEQ multiplex PCR; the TCRdb copy retains only in-frame clones and omits some. The sample holds more than 60,000 clones; about 74% are singletons and the top ten take approximately 4.8%. About this clone: As yet, its antigen is unknown. The germline gene is not matched at one end of the junction; a read error may be the cause.

The source is a man aged 50-60 years with glioma. The chain employs TRBV6-1 and TRBJ2-7, with D perhaps TRBD2 (6 bases). The sample in question was PBMCs, obtained from a glioma patient whose treatment included an IDH1 peptide vaccine. The CDR3, as DNA: TGTGCCAGCAGCTTCCGGGACTCCCAGGGCTTC. Its translation is CASSFRDSQGF.